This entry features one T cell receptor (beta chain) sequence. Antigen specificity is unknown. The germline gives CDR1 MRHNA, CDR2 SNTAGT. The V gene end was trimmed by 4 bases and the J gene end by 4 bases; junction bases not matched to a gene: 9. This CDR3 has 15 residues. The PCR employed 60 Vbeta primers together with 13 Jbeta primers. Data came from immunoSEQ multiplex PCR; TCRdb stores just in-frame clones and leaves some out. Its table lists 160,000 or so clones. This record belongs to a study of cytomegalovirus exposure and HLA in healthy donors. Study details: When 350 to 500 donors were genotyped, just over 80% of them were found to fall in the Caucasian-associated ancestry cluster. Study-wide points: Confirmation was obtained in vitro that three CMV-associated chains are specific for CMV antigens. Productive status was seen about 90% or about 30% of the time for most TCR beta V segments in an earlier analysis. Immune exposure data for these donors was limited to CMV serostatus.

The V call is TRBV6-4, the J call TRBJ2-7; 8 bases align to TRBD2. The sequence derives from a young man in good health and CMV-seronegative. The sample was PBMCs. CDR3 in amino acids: CASSVIAGNIYEQYF. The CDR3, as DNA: TGTGCCAGCAGTGTAATAGCGGGGAACATATACGAGCAGTACTTC.